These 2 T cell receptor beta chains came from one sample sequenced in a study of blood T cell repertoires in COVID-19. Data came from immunoSEQ multiplex PCR; TCRdb stores just in-frame clones and leaves some out. The sample yields about 280,000 clones, about nine tenths seen once. The sample taken for sequencing was peripheral blood. These receptor sequences come from a woman aged 50 to 65 who had recovered from COVID-19.

The chain joins TRBV7-9 to TRBJ2-2, with 7 bases lining up with TRBD1. The CDR3 sequence is 15 residues long. Per germline, CDR1 SEHNR and CDR2 FQNEAQ (reference sequence). Trimming at V came to 5 bases and at J to 7 bases, leaving 10 bases not matched to a gene. CDR3 region: CASSPRQGVDGELFF. The CDR3 region has the DNA TGTGCCAGCAGCCCCAGACAGGGTGTGGACGGGGAGCTGTTTTTT.

The rearrangement joins TRBV6-5 to TRBJ1-1; TRBD1 might be the D (5 bases). Germline values: CDR1 MNHEY, CDR2 SVGAGI. V dropped 5 bases and J dropped 0 bases, with 13 bases sitting between them. This CDR3 spans 15 amino acids. CDR3 residues: CASSHPDKLNTEAFF. In DNA, the CDR3 is TGTGCCAGCAGTCATCCGGACAAACTGAACACTGAAGCTTTCTTT.